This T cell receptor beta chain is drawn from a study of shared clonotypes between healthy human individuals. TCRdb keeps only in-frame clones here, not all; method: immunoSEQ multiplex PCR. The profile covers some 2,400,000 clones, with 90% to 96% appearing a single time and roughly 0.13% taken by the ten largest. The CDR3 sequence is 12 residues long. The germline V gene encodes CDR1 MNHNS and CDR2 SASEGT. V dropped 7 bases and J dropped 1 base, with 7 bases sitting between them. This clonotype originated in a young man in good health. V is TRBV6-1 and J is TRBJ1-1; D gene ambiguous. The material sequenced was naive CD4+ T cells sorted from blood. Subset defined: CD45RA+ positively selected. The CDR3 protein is CASILGNTEAFF. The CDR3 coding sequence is TGTGCCAGCATCTTGGGGAACACTGAAGCTTTCTTT.